This paragraph covers one T cell receptor beta chain sequence. Donation came from healthy Caucasian individuals in Russia who were aged roughly 6 to 100. This CDR3 is built from 16 residues. Deletions cut 4 bases from V and 0 bases from J, with 14 bases between. The germline gives CDR1 SEHNR, CDR2 FQNEAQ (reference sequence). The data derive from a study of blood T cells in healthy people across ages. Overall study: In model experiments, template switching was able to capture about one barcoded beta molecule for every two T cells that were present.

Primers used in a second PCR of roughly 6 to 11 cycles were a sample-barcoded 5' primer and a J-beta primer mix. TCRdb reprocessed the 5' RACE reads via MiXCR and lists one record per CDR3 protein. The sample carries about 1.5 million distinct CDR3 sequences, 42% recorded once. The sequenced sample was blood. This chain uses TRBV7-9 with TRBJ2-3; no definite D call. The sequence derives from a young woman in good health. The CDR3 DNA reads as TGTGCCAGCAGCTCTCCGCTGGACCTAAGCACAGATACGCAGTATTTT. Amino acid sequence: CASSSPLDLSTDTQYF.